A selection of T cell receptor beta chains follows, all from one sample in a study of cytomegalovirus exposure and HLA in healthy donors. Measured with immunoSEQ multiplex PCR; TCRdb has only the in-frame clones, and not every one. The sample holds over 150,000 clones, roughly 80% seen once. The material sequenced was PBMCs. The receptors come from a man aged 18 to 35 in good health and CMV-seronegative. Each CDR3 is given with its conserved first and last residue. The D gene is left open where the match is weak. Not every row has a clone size; where given, it reads once, few, many or a size class.

>TRBV7-9|TRBD1|TRBJ1-2|-
TGTGCCAGCAGCTTAGGACAGGGGGCTTTGGATGGCTACACCTTC
CASSLGQGALDGYTF
>TRBV5-1|TRBD2|TRBJ2-3|-
TGCGCCAGCAGCTTAGGCGGGGGGGCAAGTGATACGCAGTATTTT
CASSLGGGASDTQYF
>TRBV7-3|TRBD2|TRBJ2-1|-
TGTGCCAGCAGCTCAGGGACTAGGACTCATGAGCAGTTCTTC
CASSSGTRTHEQFF
>TRBV28|-|TRBJ1-4|-
TGTGCCAGCAGACGGAGTTCAGCAACTAATGAAAAACTGTTTTTT
CASRRSSATNEKLFF
>TRBV5-6|-|TRBJ2-1|-
TGTGCCAGCAGCTCCACAGCCTACAATGAGCAGTTCTTC
CASSSTAYNEQFF
>TRBV7-6|TRBD1|TRBJ2-5|few
TGTGCCAGCAGCTATCCGGGACAGCAAGAGACCCAGTACTTC
CASSYPGQQETQYF
>TRBV18|TRBD2|TRBJ2-4|-
TGTGCCAGCTCACCACTGGCGACTAGCGGGATTGGCAAAAACATTCAGTACTTC
CASSPLATSGIGKNIQYF
>TRBV10-1|-|TRBJ2-5|-
TGCGCCAGCAGTGAGGGGGGGGCTCCAGCGACCCAGTACTTC
CASSEGGAPATQYF
>TRBV7-6|-|TRBJ2-7|once
TGTGCCAGCAGACCTATAGTGGACACCTACGAGCAGTACTTC
CASRPIVDTYEQYF
>TRBV10-3|-|TRBJ1-6|-
TGTGCCATCAGTTCAGGCCCTGATAATTCACCCCTCCACTTT
CAISSGPDNSPLHF
>TRBV7-6|-|TRBJ2-5|-
TGTGCCAGCAGCCCCACGAGAGGCTCGCAAGAGACCCAGTACTTC
CASSPTRGSQETQYF
>TRBV6-6|TRBD2|TRBJ2-3|-
TGTGCCAGCAGTTACTCTAGCGGGAGGGCCGTAGATACGCAGTATTTT
CASSYSSGRAVDTQYF
>TRBV5-6|-|TRBJ1-5|few
TGTGCCAGCAAGGGAGACAATCAGCCCCAGCATTTT
CASKGDNQPQHF
>TRBV4-1|TRBD1|TRBJ2-1|-
TGCGCCAGCAGCTCCAGGGGGCTGTGGGAGCAGTTCTTC
CASSSRGLWEQFF
>TRBV6-5|-|TRBJ2-1|-
TGTGCCAGCAGTCCCGAAATGAACATGGATGAGCAGTTCTTC
CASSPEMNMDEQFF
>TRBV7-9|-|TRBJ1-1|-
TGTTCCCTCGGGGGAGCTTTCTTT
CSLGGAFF
>TRBV5-8|TRBD1|TRBJ2-7|-
TGTGCCAGCAGCTTACAGGGGGCTCCCTACGAGCAGTACTTC
CASSLQGAPYEQYF
>TRBV15|-|TRBJ2-3|-
TGTGCCACCAGCAGAGATCGGCGGGGGCTCACAGATACGCAGTATTTT
CATSRDRRGLTDTQYF
>TRBV5-4|TRBD2|TRBJ2-7|-
TGTGCCAGCAGCTTGGCAGGGACTAGCGGGGGCGCCCAGTACTTC
CASSLAGTSGGAQYF
>TRBV7-3|-|TRBJ2-7|-
TGTGCCAGCAGCTTAGGGGCGGCCCTCGGTTACGAGCAGTACTTC
CASSLGAALGYEQYF
>TRBV5-1|TRBD1|TRBJ1-1|-
TGCGCCAGCAGCTTAACGGGACAGGGGGCGGCCACTGAAGCTTTCTTT
CASSLTGQGAATEAFF
>TRBV6-5|-|TRBJ1-1|-
TGTGCCAGTTTGGTTCTCAGGGCAGGTGGCACTGAAGCTTTCTTT
CASLVLRAGGTEAFF
>TRBV23-1|TRBD1|TRBJ2-4|few
TGCGCCAGCAGTCAATCGGGACAGGGACAAATAGAAGCCAAAAACATTCAGTACTTC
CASSQSGQGQIEAKNIQYF
>TRBV29-1|-|TRBJ1-1|-
TGCAGCGTTTTATTCAGGGTGAACGCTGAAGCTTTCTTT
CSVLFRVNAEAFF
>TRBV5-1|-|TRBJ2-4|-
TGCGCCAGCAGCTTGGGCGTTGCTAAAGCACTAGCCAAAAACATTCAGTACTTC
CASSLGVAKALAKNIQYF
>TRBV5-4|-|TRBJ2-1|once
TGTGCCAGCAGCACCCTAGCGTATGAGCAGTTCTTC
CASSTLAYEQFF
>TRBV28|TRBD1|TRBJ2-7|-
TGTGCCAGCAGTCGGACAGGGGCCGCCTACGAGCAGTACTTC
CASSRTGAAYEQYF
>TRBV5-1|-|TRBJ2-1|-
TGCGCCAGCAGCTCCCCCTCCGGGACAACCGACAATGAGCAGTTCTTC
CASSSPSGTTDNEQFF
>TRBV5-1|-|TRBJ2-6|-
TGCGCCAGCAGCCGGGGAACTGGGGCCAACGTCCTGACTTTC
CASSRGTGANVLTF
>TRBV28|-|TRBJ2-7|-
TGTGCCAGCAGCGCCGGGGAGTCCTACGAGCAGTACTTC
CASSAGESYEQYF
>TRBV5-1|TRBD2|TRBJ2-5|-
TGCGCCAGCAGCTTCCTAGCGGGAGGGGCCCAAGAGACCCAGTACTTC
CASSFLAGGAQETQYF
>TRBV7-9|-|TRBJ2-5|-
TGTGCCAGCAGCTTACAGGAGACCCAGTACTTC
CASSLQETQYF
>TRBV4-3|-|TRBJ2-3|-
TGCGCCAGCAGCCAAGTTACAGGGATCACAGATACGCAGTATTTT
CASSQVTGITDTQYF
>TRBV7-9|-|TRBJ1-2|-
TGTTCCAGCAGCCCCGGGATCTTCTGGGGCTACACCTTC
CSSSPGIFWGYTF
>TRBV10-3|TRBD1|TRBJ2-5|-
TGTGCCATCAGTGCCGACAGGGCCCCGTACCAAGAGACCCAGTACTTC
CAISADRAPYQETQYF
>TRBV6-6|-|TRBJ2-2|-
TGTGCCAGCAGCCCGACAGACGGGGAGCTGTTTTTT
CASSPTDGELFF
>TRBV5-3|-|TRBJ1-5|-
TGTGCCAGAAGCGCGCGACAGGTTCGTAATCAGCCCCAGCATTTT
CARSARQVRNQPQHF
>TRBV7-9|TRBD1|TRBJ1-1|-
TGTGCCAGCAGCGACCGACAGGGGGGAGGCACTGAAGCTTTCTTT
CASSDRQGGGTEAFF
>TRBV6-6|TRBD1|TRBJ1-1|-
TGTGCCAGCAGCTACAACAGGGGCCACACTGAAGCTTTCTTT
CASSYNRGHTEAFF
>TRBV6-5|-|TRBJ2-1|once
TGTGCCAGCAGTTACAGAACGACAGCCCATCTCAATGAGCAGTTCTTC
CASSYRTTAHLNEQFF
>TRBV5-1|-|TRBJ2-5|-
TGCGCCAGCAGCTTGGGGCCAATTCAAGAGACCCAGTACTTC
CASSLGPIQETQYF
>TRBV27|TRBD1|TRBJ1-1|-
TGTGCCAGCAGTTTTCTCGGACAGGGGAGGGCGAACACTGAAGCTTTCTTT
CASSFLGQGRANTEAFF
>TRBV27|-|TRBJ1-1|-
TGTGCCAGCAGTTACGCCGGGGTGGTCACTGAAGCTTTCTTT
CASSYAGVVTEAFF
>TRBV7-8|-|TRBJ2-5|-
TGTGCCAGCAGCCCCGAGGGAGAGACCCAGTACTTC
CASSPEGETQYF
>TRBV2|TRBD2|TRBJ2-5|-
TGTGCCAGCAGTGGACTAGCGGGATTAGGGGAGACCCAGTACTTC
CASSGLAGLGETQYF
>TRBV5-1|TRBD1|TRBJ2-5|-
TGCGCCAGCAGCTTGGCCAGGGGGAAAGAGACCCAGTACTTC
CASSLARGKETQYF
>TRBV7-9|-|TRBJ2-3|-
TGTGCCAGCAGCCCCCCCGGTTCCACAGATACGCAGTATTTT
CASSPPGSTDTQYF
>TRBV9|-|TRBJ1-6|-
TGTGCCAGCAGTCGGACATGGGATCCACCCCTCCACTTT
CASSRTWDPPLHF
>TRBV5-4|-|TRBJ2-1|-
TGTGCCAGCAGCTTGGAAGGGAGCTCCTACAATGAGCAGTTCTTC
CASSLEGSSYNEQFF
>TRBV10-2|-|TRBJ1-5|-
TGCGCCAGCAGTGAGATGGGGCGCGTCAATCAGCCCCAGCATTTT
CASSEMGRVNQPQHF
>TRBV28|-|TRBJ2-3|-
TGTGCCAGCACAATTAGCACAGATACGCAGTATTTT
CASTISTDTQYF
>TRBV2|TRBD2|TRBJ2-3|-
TGTGCCAGGACTAGCGGACTCACAGATACGCAGTATTTT
CARTSGLTDTQYF
>TRBV9|-|TRBJ2-3|-
TGTGCCAGCAGCCCATGGACAGAAACAGATACGCAGTATTTT
CASSPWTETDTQYF
>TRBV28|-|TRBJ1-1|-
TGTGCCAGCAGTTTAGAATCTCCGGAGAGGCCCTGGATTCGGAACACTGAAGCTTTCTTT
CASSLESPERPWIRNTEAFF
>TRBV2|TRBD2|TRBJ2-3|-
TGTGCCAGCAGAATAGCGGGGGGGCGTAGAGATACGCAGTATTTT
CASRIAGGRRDTQYF
>TRBV27|TRBD2|TRBJ2-3|-
TGTGCCAGCAGTTTATATCGGGGGGGATCAGATACGCAGTATTTT
CASSLYRGGSDTQYF
>TRBV4-1|-|TRBJ1-5|-
TGCGCCAGCAGCCTCTTCGGTCAGGGACTGAATCAGCCCCAGCATTTT
CASSLFGQGLNQPQHF
>TRBV5-1|-|TRBJ1-6|-
TGCGCCAGCAGCTTAGCGATGAGCAGGGTCGGATCACCCCTCCACTTT
CASSLAMSRVGSPLHF
>TRBV28|-|TRBJ2-3|-
TGTGCCAGCAGGAGTTCGGGGATCGGCACAGATACGCAGTATTTT
CASRSSGIGTDTQYF